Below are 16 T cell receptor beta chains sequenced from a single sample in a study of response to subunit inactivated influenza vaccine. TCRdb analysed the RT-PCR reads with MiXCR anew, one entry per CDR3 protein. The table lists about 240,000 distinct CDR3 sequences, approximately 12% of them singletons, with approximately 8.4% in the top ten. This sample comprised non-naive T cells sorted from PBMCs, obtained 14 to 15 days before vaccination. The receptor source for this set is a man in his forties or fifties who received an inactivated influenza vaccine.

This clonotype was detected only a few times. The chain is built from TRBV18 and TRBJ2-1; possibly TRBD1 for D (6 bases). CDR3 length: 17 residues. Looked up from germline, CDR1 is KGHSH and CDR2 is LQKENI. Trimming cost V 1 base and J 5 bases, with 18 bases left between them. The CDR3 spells CASSPRMPDRQNNEQFF. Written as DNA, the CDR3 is TGTGCCAGCTCACCACGTATGCCGGACAGACAAAACAATGAGCAGTTCTTC.

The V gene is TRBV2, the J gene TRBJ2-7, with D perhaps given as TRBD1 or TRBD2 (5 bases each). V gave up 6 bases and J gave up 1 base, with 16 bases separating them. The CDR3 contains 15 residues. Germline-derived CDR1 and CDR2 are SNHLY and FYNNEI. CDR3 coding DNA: TGTGCCAGCAGGGGGCCGCGGGCAGAATCCTACGAGCAGTACTTC. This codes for CASRGPRAESYEQYF.

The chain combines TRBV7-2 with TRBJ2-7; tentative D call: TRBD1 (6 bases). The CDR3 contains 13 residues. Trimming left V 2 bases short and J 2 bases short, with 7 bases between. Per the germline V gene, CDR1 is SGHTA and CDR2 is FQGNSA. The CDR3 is CASSLRDTYEQYF. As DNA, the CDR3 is TGTGCCAGCAGCTTAAGGGACACCTACGAGCAGTACTTC.

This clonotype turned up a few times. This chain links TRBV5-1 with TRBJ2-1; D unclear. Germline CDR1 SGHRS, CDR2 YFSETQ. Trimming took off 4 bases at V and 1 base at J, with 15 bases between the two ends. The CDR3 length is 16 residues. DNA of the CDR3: TGCGCCAGCAGCCCCGACTCAAGTGCTTCCTACAATGAGCAGTTCTTC. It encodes CASSPDSSASYNEQFF.

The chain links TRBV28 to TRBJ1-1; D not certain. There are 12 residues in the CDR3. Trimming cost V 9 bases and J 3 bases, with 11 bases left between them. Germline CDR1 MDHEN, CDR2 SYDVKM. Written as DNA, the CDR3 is TGTGCCAGTCCTTTCATGGACACTGAAGCTTTCTTT. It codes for CASPFMDTEAFF. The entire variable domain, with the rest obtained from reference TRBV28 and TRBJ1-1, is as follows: DVKVTQSSRYLVKRTGEKVFLECVQDMDHENMFWYRQDPGLGLRLIYFSYDVKMKEKGDIPEGYSVSREKKERFSLILESASTNQTSMYLCASPFMDTEAFFGQGTRLTVV.

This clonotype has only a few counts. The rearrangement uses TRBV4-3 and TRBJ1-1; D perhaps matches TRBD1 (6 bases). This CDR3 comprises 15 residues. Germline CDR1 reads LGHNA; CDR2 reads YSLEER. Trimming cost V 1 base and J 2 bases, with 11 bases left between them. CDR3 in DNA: TGCGCCAGCAGCCAAGTCGGCAGGGGAAACACTGAAGCTTTCTTT. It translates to CASSQVGRGNTEAFF.

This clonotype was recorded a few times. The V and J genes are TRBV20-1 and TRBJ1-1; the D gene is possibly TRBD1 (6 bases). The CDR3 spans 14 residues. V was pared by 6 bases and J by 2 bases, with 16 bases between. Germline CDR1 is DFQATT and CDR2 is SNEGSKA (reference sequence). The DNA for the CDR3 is TGCAGTGCCAGGATGACAGGAGTAAACACTGAAGCTTTCTTT. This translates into CSARMTGVNTEAFF.

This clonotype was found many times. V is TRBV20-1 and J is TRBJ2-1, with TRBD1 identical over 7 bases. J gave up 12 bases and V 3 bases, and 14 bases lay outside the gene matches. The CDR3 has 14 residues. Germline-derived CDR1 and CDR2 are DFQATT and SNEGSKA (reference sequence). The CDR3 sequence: CSASATDKGAGQFF. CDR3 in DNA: TGCAGTGCTAGCGCAACCGACAAGGGGGCAGGGCAGTTCTTC.

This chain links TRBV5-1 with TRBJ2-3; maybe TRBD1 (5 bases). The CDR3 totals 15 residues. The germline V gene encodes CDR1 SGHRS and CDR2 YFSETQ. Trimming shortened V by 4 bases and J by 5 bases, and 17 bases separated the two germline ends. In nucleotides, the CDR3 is TGCGCCAGCAGCGCTATTGGGGCTGGTAGAGATACGCAGTATTTT. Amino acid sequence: CASSAIGAGRDTQYF. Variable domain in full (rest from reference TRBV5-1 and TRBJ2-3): KAGVTQTPRYLIKTRGQQVTLSCSPISGHRSVSWYQQTPGQGLQFLFEYFSETQRNKGNFPGRFSGRQFSNSRSEMNVSTLELGDSALYLCASSAIGAGRDTQYFGPGTRLTVL.

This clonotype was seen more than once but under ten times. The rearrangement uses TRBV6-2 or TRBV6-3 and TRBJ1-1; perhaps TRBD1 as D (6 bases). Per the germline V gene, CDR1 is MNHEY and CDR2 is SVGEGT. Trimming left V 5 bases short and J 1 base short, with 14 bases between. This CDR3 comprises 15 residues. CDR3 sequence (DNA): TGTGCCAGCAGTAACAACAGGGTCGGGAACACTGAAGCTTTCTTT. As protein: CASSNNRVGNTEAFF.

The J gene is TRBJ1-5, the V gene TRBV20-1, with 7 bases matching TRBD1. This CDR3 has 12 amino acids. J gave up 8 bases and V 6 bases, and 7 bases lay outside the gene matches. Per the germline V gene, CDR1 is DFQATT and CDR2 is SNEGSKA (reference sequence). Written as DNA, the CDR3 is TGCAGTGCAAGCAGGGGGTTGGAGCCCCAGCATTTT. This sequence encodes CSASRGLEPQHF.

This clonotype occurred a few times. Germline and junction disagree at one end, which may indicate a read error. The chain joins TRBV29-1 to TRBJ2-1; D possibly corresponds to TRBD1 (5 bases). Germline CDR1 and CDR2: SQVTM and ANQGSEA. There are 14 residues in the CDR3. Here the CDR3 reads CSVAGQNSNNEQFF. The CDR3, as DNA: TGCAGCGTTGCAGGGCAGAACTCCAACAATGAGCAGTTCTTC.

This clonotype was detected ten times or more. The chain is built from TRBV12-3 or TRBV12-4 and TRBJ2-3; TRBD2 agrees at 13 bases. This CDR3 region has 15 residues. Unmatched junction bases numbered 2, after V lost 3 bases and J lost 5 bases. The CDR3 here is CASSLGTSGKDTQYF. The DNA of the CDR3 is TGTGCCAGCAGTTTGGGGACTAGCGGGAAAGATACGCAGTATTTT.

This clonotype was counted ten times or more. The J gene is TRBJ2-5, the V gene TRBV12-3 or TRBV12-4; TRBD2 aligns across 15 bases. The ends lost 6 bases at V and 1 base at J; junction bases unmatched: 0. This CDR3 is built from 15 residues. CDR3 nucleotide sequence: TGTGCCAGCAGGGGACTAGCGGGAGGCCAAGAGACCCAGTACTTC. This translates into CASRGLAGGQETQYF.

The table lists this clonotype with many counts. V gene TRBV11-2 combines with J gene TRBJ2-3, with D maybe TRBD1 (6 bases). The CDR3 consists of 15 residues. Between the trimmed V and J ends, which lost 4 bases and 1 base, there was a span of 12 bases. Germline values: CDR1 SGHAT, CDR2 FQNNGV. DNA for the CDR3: TGTGCCAGCAGCTCCGGGACACCACGCACAGATACGCAGTATTTT. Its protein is CASSSGTPRTDTQYF.

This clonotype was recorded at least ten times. CDR3 amino acids: CATSDPGRTDTQYF. For the CDR3, the DNA is TGTGCCACCAGTGACCCGGGAAGAACAGATACGCAGTATTTT. The chain carries TRBV24-1 and TRBJ2-3, with D possibly matching TRBD2 (5 bases). This CDR3 is 14 amino acids long. CDR1 KGHDR and CDR2 SFDVKD come from the germline V gene. V was trimmed by 4 bases and J by 3 bases, leaving 10 bases between them.